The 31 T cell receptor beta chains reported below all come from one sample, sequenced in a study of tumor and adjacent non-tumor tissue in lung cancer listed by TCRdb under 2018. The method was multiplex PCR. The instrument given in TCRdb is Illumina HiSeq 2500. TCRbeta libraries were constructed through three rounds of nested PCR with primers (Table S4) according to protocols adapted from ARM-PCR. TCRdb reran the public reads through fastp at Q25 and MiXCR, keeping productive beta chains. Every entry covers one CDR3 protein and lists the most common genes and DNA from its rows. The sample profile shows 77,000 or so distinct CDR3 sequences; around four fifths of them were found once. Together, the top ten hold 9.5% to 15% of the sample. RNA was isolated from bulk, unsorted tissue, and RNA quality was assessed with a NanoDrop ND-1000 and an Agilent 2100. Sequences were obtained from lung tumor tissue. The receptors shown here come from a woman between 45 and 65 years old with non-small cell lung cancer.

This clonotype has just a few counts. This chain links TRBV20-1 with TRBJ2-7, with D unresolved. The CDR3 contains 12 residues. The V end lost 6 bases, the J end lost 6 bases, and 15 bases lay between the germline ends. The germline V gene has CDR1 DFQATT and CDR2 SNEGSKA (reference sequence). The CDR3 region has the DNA TGCAGTGCCTGGCCCAGGCTTGGCGAGCAGTACTTC. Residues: CSAWPRLGEQYF.

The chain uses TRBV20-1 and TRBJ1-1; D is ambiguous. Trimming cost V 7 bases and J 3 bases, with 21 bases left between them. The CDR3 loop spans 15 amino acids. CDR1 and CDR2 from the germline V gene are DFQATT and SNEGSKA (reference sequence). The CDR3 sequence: CSVSMSVVWDTEAFF. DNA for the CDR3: TGCAGTGTTAGTATGAGTGTAGTGTGGGACACTGAAGCTTTCTTT.

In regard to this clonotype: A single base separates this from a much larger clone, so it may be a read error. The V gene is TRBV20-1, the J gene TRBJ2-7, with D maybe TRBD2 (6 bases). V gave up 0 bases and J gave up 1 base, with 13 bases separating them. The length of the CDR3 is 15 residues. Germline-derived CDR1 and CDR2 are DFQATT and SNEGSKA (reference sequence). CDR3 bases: TGCAGTGCTAGAGATCGCCGGGGGAGATCCTACGAGCAGTACTTC. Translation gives CSARDRRGRSYEQYF.

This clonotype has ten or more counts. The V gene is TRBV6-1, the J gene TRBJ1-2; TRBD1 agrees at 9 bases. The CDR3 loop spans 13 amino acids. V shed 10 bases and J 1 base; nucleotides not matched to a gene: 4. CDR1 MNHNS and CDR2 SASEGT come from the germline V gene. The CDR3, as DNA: TGTGCCATCGGGACAGGGTTTAACTATGGCTACACCTTC. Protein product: CAIGTGFNYGYTF.

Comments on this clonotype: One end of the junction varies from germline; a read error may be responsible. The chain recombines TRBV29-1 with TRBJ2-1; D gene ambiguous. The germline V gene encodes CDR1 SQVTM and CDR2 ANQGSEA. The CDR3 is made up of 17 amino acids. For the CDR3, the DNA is TGCAGCGTTGAAGGGTTCGGCGGTGTAACCTCCTACAATAAGCAGTTCTTC. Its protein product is CSVEGFGGVTSYNKQFF.

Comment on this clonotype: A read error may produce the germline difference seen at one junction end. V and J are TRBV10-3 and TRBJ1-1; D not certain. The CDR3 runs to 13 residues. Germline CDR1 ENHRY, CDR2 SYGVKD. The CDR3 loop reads CDISDLLGSEASF. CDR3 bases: TGTGACATCAGTGATCTCCTGGGGAGTGAAGCTTCCTTT.

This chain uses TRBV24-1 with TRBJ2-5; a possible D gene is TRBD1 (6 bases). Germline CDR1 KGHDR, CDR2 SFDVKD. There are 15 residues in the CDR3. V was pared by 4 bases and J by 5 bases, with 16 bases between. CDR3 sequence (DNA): TGTGCCACCAGTGACTTGCCAAACAGGGACGAGACCCAGTACTTC. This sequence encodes CATSDLPNRDETQYF.

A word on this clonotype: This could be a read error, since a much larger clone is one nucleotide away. CDR3 nucleotide sequence: TGCAGCGTGGGGACTAGCAGGTTTTACAATGAGCAGTTCTTC. It codes for CSVGTSRFYNEQFF. The J gene is TRBJ2-1, the V gene TRBV29-1; the match to TRBD2 covers 9 bases. CDR1 and CDR2 from the germline V gene are SQVTM and ANQGSEA. The trim removed 6 bases at V and 4 bases at J, leaving 7 bases unmatched. The CDR3 length is 14 residues.

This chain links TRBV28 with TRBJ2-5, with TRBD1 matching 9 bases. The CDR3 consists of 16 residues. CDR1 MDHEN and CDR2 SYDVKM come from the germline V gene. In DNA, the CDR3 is TGTACCACCAGATCTCCCGACAGGGGGAGTTGGGAGACCCAGTACTTC. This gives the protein CTTRSPDRGSWETQYF. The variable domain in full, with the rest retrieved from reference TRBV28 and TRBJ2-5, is DVKVTQSSRYLVKRTGEKVFLECVQDMDHENMFWYRQDPGLGLRLIYFSYDVKMKEKGDIPEGYSVSREKKERFSLILESASTNQTSMYLCTTRSPDRGSWETQYFGPGTRLLVL.

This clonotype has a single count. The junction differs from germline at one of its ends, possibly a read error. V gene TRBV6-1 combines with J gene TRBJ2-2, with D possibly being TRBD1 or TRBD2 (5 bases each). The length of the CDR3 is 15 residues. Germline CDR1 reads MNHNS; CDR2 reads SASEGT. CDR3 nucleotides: TGTGCCAGTAGTGATCAGGACACCCTCACCGGGGAGCTGGTTTTT. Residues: CASSDQDTLTGELVF.

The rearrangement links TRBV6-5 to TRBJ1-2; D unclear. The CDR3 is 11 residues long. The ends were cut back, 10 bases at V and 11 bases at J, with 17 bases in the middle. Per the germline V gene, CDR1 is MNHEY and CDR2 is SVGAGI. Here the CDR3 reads CAILGNCGYTF. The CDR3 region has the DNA TGTGCCATCCTCGGGAACTGTGGTTACACCTTC.

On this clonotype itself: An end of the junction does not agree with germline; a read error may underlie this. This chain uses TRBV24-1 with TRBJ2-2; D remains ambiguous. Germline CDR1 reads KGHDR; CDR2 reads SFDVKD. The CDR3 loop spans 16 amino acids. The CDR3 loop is CATGDLPPANPGELFF. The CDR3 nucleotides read TGTGCCACCGGTGATTTGCCCCCGGCGAACCCCGGGGAGCTGTTTTTT.

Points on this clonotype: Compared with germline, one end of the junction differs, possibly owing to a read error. This CDR3 is CANSGPWGISPLHF. Written as DNA, the CDR3 is TGTGCCAACAGTGGACCCTGGGGCATTTCACCCCTCCACTTT. The rearrangement uses TRBV6-1 and TRBJ1-6; weak D call: TRBD1 (5 bases). Looked up from germline, CDR1 is MNHNS and CDR2 is SASEGT. The CDR3 spans 14 residues.

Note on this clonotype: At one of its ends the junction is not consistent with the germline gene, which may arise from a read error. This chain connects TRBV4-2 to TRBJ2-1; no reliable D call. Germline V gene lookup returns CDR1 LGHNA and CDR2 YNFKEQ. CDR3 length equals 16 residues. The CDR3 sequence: CASSQCLVEYNNEQFF. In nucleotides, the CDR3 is TGTGCCAGCAGTCAATGTTTAGTGGAATACAACAATGAGCAATTCTTC.

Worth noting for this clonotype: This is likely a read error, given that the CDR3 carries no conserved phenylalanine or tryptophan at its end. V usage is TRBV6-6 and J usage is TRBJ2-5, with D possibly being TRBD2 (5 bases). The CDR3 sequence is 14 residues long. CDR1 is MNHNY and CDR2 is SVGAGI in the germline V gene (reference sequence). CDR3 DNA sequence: TGTGCCAGCAGTGACTCGGACTGTCAAGAGACCCAGTACTCC. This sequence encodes CASSDSDCQETQYS.

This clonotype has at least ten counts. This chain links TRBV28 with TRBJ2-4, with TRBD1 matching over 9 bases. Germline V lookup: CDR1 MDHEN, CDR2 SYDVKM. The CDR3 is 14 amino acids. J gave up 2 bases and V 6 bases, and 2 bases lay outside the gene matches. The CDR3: CASSTGGSKNIQYF. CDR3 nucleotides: TGTGCCAGCAGCACAGGGGGCTCCAAAAACATTCAGTACTTC.

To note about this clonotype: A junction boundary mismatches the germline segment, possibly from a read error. The CDR3 spells CASSLDRADKQCF. CDR3 nucleotide sequence: TGCGCCAGCAGCTTAGATCGGGCAGATAAGCAGTGTTTT. The chain employs TRBV11-2 and TRBJ2-3; D gene unclear. Per the germline V gene, CDR1 is SGHAT and CDR2 is FQNNGV. The CDR3 runs to 13 residues.

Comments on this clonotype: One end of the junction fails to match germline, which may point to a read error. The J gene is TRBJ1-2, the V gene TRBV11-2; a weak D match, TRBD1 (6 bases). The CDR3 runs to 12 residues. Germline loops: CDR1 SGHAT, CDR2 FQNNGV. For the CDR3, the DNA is TGCGCCAGTACCCGGGCAGGGGAAGGCTACACCTTC. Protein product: CASTRAGEGYTF.

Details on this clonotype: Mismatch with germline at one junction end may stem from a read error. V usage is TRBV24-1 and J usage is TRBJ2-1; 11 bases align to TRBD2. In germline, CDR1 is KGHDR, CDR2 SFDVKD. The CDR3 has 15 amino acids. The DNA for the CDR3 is TGTGCCACTAGTGGTTGGCTAGCGGGAGGAGATGAGCAGTTCTTC. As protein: CATSGWLAGGDEQFF.

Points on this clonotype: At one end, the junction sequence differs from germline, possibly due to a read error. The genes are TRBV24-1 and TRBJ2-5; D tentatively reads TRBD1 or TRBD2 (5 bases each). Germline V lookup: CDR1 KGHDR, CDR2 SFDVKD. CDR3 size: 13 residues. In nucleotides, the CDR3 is TGTGCCGCCAGTGGTTACACTAGGGGGACCCAGTACTTC. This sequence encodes CAASGYTRGTQYF.

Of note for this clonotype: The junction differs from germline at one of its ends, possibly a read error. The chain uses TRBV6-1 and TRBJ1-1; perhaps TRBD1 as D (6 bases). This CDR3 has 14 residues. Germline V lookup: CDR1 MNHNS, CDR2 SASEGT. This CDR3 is CASSVRGDDTKAFF. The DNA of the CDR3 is TGTGCCAGCAGTGTCAGGGGCGACGACACTAAAGCCTTCTTT.

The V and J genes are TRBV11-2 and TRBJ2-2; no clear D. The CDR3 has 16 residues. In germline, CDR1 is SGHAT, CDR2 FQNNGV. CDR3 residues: CTNSGFQRGNTGELFF. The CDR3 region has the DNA TGTACCAACAGTGGATTCCAGAGAGGGAACACCGGGGAGCTGTTTTTT.

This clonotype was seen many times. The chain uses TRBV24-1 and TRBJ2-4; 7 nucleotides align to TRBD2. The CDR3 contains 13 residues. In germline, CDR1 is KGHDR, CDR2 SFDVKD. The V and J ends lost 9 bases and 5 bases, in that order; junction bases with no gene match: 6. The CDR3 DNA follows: TGTGCCACCGGGAGCGGGAACGAAAACATTCAGTACTTC. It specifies CATGSGNENIQYF.

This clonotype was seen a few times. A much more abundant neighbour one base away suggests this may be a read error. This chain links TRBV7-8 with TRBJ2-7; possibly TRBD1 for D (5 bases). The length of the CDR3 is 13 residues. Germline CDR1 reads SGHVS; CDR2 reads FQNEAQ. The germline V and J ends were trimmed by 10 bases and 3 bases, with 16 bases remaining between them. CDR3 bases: TGTGCCAACAGGCCCCCCGTGGACTACGAGCAGTACTTC. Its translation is CANRPPVDYEQYF.

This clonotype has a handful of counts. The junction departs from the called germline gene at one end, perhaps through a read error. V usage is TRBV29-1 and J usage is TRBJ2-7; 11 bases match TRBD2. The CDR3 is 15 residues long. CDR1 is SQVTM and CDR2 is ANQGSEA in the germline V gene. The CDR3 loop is CSVVAGTSGGGEQYF. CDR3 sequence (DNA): TGCAGCGTTGTCGCCGGGACTAGCGGTGGGGGTGAGCAGTACTTT.

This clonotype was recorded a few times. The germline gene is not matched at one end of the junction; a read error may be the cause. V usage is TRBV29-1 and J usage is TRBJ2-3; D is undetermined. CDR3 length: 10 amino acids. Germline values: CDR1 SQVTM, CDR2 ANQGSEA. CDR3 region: CCVVQHTQYF. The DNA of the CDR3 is TGCTGCGTCGTGCAACATACGCAGTATTTT.

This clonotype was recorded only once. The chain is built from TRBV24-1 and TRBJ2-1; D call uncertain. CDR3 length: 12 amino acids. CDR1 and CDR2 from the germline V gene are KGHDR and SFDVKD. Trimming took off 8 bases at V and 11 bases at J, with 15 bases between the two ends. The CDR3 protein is CATTSRRDKQFF. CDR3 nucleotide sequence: TGTGCCACCACGAGCAGGAGAGATAAGCAGTTCTTC.

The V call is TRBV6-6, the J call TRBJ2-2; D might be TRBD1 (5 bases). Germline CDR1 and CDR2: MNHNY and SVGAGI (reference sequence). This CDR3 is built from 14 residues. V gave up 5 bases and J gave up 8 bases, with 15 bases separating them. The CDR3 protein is CASSKLQGTGELFF. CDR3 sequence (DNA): TGTGCCAGCAGTAAATTGCAGGGAACGGGGGAGCTGTTTTTT.

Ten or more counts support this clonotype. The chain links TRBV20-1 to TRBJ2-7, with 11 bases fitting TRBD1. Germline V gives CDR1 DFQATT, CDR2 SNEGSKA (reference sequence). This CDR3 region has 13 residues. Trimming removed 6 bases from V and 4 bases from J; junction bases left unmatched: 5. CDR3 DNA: TGCAGTGCCTGGACAGGGGGCGTTTACGAGCAGTACTTC. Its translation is CSAWTGGVYEQYF.

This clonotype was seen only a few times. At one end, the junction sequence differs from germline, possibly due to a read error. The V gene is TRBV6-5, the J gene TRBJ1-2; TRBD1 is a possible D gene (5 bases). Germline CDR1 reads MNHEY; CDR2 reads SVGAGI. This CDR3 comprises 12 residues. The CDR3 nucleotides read TGCGCCAGCAGTCCCTGGGGGTATGGCTACACCTTC. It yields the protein CASSPWGYGYTF.

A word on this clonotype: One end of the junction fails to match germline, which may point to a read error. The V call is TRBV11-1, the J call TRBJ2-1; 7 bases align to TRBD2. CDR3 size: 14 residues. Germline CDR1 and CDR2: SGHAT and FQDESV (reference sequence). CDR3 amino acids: CAISSGVVGGLQFF. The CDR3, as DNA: TGTGCCATCAGCTCAGGAGTAGTGGGAGGGTTGCAGTTCTTC. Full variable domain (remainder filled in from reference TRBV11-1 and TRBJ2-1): EAEVAQSPRYKITEKSQAVAFWCDPISGHATLYWYRQILGQGPELLVQFQDESVVDDSQLPKDRFSAERLKGVDSTLKIQPAELGDSAMYLCAISSGVVGGLQFFGPGTRLTVL.